The present entry profiles one TCR beta chain with its context. These data are taken from a study of blood T cell repertoires in COVID-19. Enrolled through a virtual design, the participants were between 18 and 89 years of age and came from under 25 US areas. Each recovered donor of Cohort 3 presented with two negative PCRs, clearance, or symptom resolution. The CDR3 totals 14 residues. V was shortened by 2 bases and J by 4 bases, with 11 bases between the two germline ends. Germline V gene lookup returns CDR1 MNHEY and CDR2 SVGAGI. Profiled with immunoSEQ multiplex PCR; TCRdb holds only in-frame clones, not every one. This sample has about 240,000 clones, with around nine tenths found just once.

The clonotype comes from a woman aged 25 to 39 who had recovered from COVID-19. V usage is TRBV6-5 and J usage is TRBJ1-2; D gene ambiguous. The source material was PBMCs or T cells enriched from blood (not recorded which). For the CDR3, the DNA is TGTGCCAGCAGTTACGGCGGGTCTTCCTATGGCTACACCTTC. Encoded protein: CASSYGGSSYGYTF.